This TCR beta chain appears in the sequencing data of a study of human T cells and chemical hapten exposure. About the research overall: Patients' scalps got diphenylcyclopropenone weekly throughout the roughly 25-week study. Whole-study results and caveats: Since the donors had alopecia, their immune response may not be the same as that of healthy people. DPC sensitization left the count of TCRs above 1 in 1000 unchanged.

Time point reported: patch test 1, 2 weeks after DPC sensitization. As for treatment: therapeutic diphenylcyclopropenone sensitization with weekly scalp DPC. Trimming stripped 7 bases from V and 6 bases from J, with 10 bases between. The CDR3 length is 11 residues. Germline V gene sequence: CDR1 SGHDT, CDR2 YYEEEE. TCRdb fed the RACE reads into MiXCR, producing one record per CDR3 protein. Of 95,000 to 150,000 distinct CDR3 sequences listed, around 15% are singletons. In its sample, this clonotype was seen a few times. Antigen unknown. The receptor was derived from a man between 18 and 29 years old with alopecia areata. Some clones in this sample may be carry-over from other donors' samples. The chain recombines TRBV5-6 with TRBJ1-2; D unresolved. The input for sequencing was whole blood, taken in connection with sensitization to the hapten diphenylcyclopropenone (DPC). CDR3 bases: TGTGCCAGCGGGCGGAGGGATGGCTACACCTTC. Protein product: CASGRRDGYTF. Filled out from reference TRBV5-6 and TRBJ1-2, the complete variable domain reads DAGVTQSPTHLIKTRGQQVTLRCSPKSGHDTVSWYQQALGQGPQFIFQYYEEEERQRGNFPDRFSGHQFPNYSSELNVNALLLGDSALYLCASGRRDGYTFGSGTRLTVV.